The clone carrying this T cell receptor (beta chain) was seen more than once but under ten times. One entry per CDR3 protein results from TCRdb running MiXCR on the RT-PCR reads. The table records about 680,000 distinct CDR3 sequences, 11% to 15% of them present only once. CDR1 and CDR2 from the germline V gene are DFQATT and SNEGSKA (reference sequence). V gave up 5 bases and J gave up 1 base; unmatched junction bases: 4. The CDR3 has 14 amino acids. The sequenced sample consisted of memory CD4+ T cells from blood. The chain carries TRBV20-1 and TRBJ2-7; 11 bases align to TRBD2. The TCR comes from a female donor in good health, serving as a healthy control. CDR3 loop: CSAGTSGASYEQYF. CDR3 DNA: TGCAGTGCTGGGACTAGCGGTGCTTCCTACGAGCAGTACTTC.